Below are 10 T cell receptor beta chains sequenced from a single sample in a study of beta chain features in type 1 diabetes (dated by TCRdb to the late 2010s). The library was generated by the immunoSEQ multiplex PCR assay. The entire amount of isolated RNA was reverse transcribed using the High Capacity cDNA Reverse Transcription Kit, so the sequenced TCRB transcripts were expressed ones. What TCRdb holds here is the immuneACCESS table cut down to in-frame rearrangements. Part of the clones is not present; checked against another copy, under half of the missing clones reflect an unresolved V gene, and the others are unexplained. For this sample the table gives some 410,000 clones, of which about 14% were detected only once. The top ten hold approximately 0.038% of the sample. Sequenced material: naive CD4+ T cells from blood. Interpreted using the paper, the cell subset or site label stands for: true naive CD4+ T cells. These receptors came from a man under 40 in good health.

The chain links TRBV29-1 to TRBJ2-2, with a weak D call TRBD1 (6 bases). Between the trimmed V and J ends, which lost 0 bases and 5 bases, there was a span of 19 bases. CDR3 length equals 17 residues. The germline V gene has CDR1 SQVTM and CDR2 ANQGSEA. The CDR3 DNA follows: TGCAGCGTTGAAGATTGGGGCTCAGGGGAGAAAACCGGGGAGCTGTTTTTT. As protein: CSVEDWGSGEKTGELFF.

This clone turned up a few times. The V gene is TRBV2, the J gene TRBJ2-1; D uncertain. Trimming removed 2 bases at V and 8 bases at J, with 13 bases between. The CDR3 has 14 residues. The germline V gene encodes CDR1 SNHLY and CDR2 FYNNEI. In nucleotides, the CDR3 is TGTGCCAGCAGTGAATTTTTCCAGATCGATGAGCAGTTCTTC. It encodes CASSEFFQIDEQFF.

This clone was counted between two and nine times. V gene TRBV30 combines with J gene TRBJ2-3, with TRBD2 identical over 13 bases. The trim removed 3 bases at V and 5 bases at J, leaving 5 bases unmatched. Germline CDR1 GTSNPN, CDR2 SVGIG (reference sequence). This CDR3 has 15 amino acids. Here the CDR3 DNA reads TGTGCCTGGAGCGGACTAGCGGGAGTGAGAGATACGCAGTATTTT. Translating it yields CAWSGLAGVRDTQYF.

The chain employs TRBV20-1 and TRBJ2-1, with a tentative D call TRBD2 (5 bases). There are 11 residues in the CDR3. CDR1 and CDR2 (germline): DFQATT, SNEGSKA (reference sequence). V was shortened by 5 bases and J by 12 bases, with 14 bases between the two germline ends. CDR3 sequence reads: CSAQTRRGQFF. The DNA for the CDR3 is TGCAGTGCTCAGACTCGCCGGGGGCAGTTCTTC.

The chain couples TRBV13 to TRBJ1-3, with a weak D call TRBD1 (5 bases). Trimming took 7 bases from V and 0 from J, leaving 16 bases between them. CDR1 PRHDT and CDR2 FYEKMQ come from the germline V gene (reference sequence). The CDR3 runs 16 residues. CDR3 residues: CASTWGPGLSGNTIYF. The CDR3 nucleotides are TGTGCCAGCACCTGGGGCCCAGGGCTCTCTGGAAACACCATATATTTT.

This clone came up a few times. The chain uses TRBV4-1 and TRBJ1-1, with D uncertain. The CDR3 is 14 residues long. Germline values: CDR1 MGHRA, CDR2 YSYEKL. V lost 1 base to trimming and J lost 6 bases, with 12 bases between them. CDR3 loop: CASSQAAPRAEAFF. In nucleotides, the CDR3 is TGCGCCAGCAGCCAAGCGGCCCCTAGGGCTGAAGCTTTCTTT.

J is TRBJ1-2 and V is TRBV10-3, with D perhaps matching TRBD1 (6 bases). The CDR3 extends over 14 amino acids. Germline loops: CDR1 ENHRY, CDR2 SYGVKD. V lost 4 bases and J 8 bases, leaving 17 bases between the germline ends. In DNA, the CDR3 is TGTGCCATCAGTGGCGGATTGGAACAGGGAGGCTACACCTTC. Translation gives CAISGGLEQGGYTF.

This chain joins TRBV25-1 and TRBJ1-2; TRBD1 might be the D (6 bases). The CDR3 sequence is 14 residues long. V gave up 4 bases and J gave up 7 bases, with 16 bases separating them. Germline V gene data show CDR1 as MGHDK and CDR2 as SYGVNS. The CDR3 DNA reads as TGTGCCAGCAGTGTTCCGGGACACTTAGGTGGCTACACCTTC. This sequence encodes CASSVPGHLGGYTF.

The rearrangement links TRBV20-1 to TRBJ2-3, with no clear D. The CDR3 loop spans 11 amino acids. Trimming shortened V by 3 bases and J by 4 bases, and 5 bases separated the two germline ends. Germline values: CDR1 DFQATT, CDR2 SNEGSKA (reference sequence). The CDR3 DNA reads TGCAGTGCTAGTTTATCAGATACGCAGTATTTT. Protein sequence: CSASLSDTQYF.

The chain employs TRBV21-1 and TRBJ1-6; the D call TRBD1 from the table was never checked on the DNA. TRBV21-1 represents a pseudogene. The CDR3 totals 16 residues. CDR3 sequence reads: CASSPVQGRRSSPLHF. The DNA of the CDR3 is TGTGCCAGCAGCCCAGTCCAGGGGCGACGGTCTTCACCCCTCCACTTT.